This note documents a single T cell receptor beta chain sequence. Antigen: not known. The entry originates in a study of CD8 T cells in Susac syndrome. Study summary: Roughly eight of the sequenced Susac syndrome patients were in remission, and roughly 6 had active disease. Intravenous immunoglobulin alone or corticosteroids were being given to patients with Susac syndrome at blood draw, unless they were therapy-naive.

cDNA came from around 0.5 to 1 ug RNA primed by random hexamers. An immunoSEQ multiplex PCR amplified TCR beta CDR3 over 54 Vbeta and 13 Jbeta. TCRdb processed the immunoSEQ multiplex PCR reads anew with MiXCR; each CDR3 protein has one entry. The table records approximately 210,000 distinct CDR3 sequences, over 90% of them present only once. Whole-study results and caveats: It was acknowledged in the study that its TCR sequencing and HLA analysis involved a relatively small number of individuals.

The CDR3 is made up of 16 amino acids. Germline values: CDR1 SEHNR, CDR2 FQNEAQ (reference sequence). The germline V and J ends were trimmed by 5 bases and 10 bases, with 21 bases remaining between them. The sequence came from a human donor with Susac syndrome. The J gene is TRBJ1-6, the V gene TRBV7-9; tentatively, D is TRBD1 (6 bases). Sequencing was performed on CD4+ T cells from PBMCs. The CDR3 loop is CASSLSGVGRNSPLHF. The CDR3 nucleotides read TGTGCCAGCAGCCTATCAGGGGTGGGAAGGAACTCACCCCTCCACTTT.